A selection of T cell receptor beta chains follows, all from one sample in a study of shared clonotypes between healthy human individuals. TCRdb's table, derived via immunoSEQ multiplex PCR, lists solely in-frame clones and lacks some. The profile covers about 2 million clones, with approximately 94% appearing a single time and 0.9% to 1.5% taken by the ten largest. Sequencing used naive CD8+ T cells sorted from blood. Source of these receptors: a man younger than 35 in good health. Each CDR3 is given with its conserved first and last residue. D genes are given only for firm matches. Size tells how often a clone was seen (once, few, many) or the class of an expanded clone, and some rows leave it out.

DNA,CDR3,D,J,V,size
TGTGCCAGCAGCCTTGCAGGGGGTTCTGGCTACACCTTC,CASSLAGGSGYTF,TRBD1,TRBJ1-2,TRBV14,once
TGCGCCAGCAGCCAAGATGGGGCGGGCGGCAGAGCTAACTATGGCTACACCTTC,CASSQDGAGGRANYGYTF,.,TRBJ1-2,TRBV4-3,.
TGTGCCAGCAGTGAATCCGGGCTAGCGGGAGTGTACGAGCAGTACTTC,CASSESGLAGVYEQYF,TRBD2,TRBJ2-7,TRBV2,.
TGTGCCAGCACCGACGTAATGGGGACTAGCGGGGGAAAGACCCAGTACTTC,CASTDVMGTSGGKTQYF,TRBD2,TRBJ2-5,TRBV11-2,.
TGTGCCAGCAGTTTTAGGGTTAACACTGAAGCTTTCTTT,CASSFRVNTEAFF,.,TRBJ1-1,TRBV28,.
TGTGCCAGCAGCTTGGATGGACAGTGGGGCCCCTCTGGAAACACCATATATTTT,CASSLDGQWGPSGNTIYF,.,TRBJ1-3,TRBV5-4,.
TGTGCCAGCAGCTTCTTCTACTCCTACGAGCAGTACTTC,CASSFFYSYEQYF,.,TRBJ2-7,TRBV5-8,.
TGTGCCTGGAGTTCAAAACTAATCAATGAGCAGTTCTTC,CAWSSKLINEQFF,.,TRBJ2-1,TRBV30,.
TGTGCCAGCAGCCTCTTGGACAGGGCCTACGAGCAGTACTTC,CASSLLDRAYEQYF,TRBD1,TRBJ2-7,TRBV13,few
TGTGCCAGCAGTTTACTAGCGGGGGGCACAGATACGCAGTATTTT,CASSLLAGGTDTQYF,TRBD2,TRBJ2-3,TRBV27,.
TGTGCCAGCAGTCTACGTGGCCCAACCTACGAGCAGTACTTC,CASSLRGPTYEQYF,.,TRBJ2-7,TRBV6-5,.
TGTGCCTGGAGTGTAGACGGGGGCACTGAAGCTTTCTTT,CAWSVDGGTEAFF,.,TRBJ1-1,TRBV30,few
TGTGCCAGCAGTGTTGGGGACGGGTCCTACTCCTACGAGCAGTACTTC,CASSVGDGSYSYEQYF,.,TRBJ2-7,TRBV5-6,.
TGTGCCAGCAGCGCGCTCTTCACTGGGACAGCCGAATATGGCTACACCTTC,CASSALFTGTAEYGYTF,TRBD1,TRBJ1-2,TRBV9,.
TGTGCCAGCAGTGAATCGGGGGGAATAGGGCAGCCCCAGCATTTT,CASSESGGIGQPQHF,.,TRBJ1-5,TRBV25-1,.
TGCGCCAGCAGTGAGTCGTGGGACAGGGGCTACGAGCAGTACTTC,CASSESWDRGYEQYF,TRBD1,TRBJ2-7,TRBV10-1,.
TGTGCCAGCAGGTTCACAGACGAAAAACTGTTTTTT,CASRFTDEKLFF,.,TRBJ1-4,TRBV6-6,.
TGTGCCAGTACCGGGACAGGGGGTTTTGGCGAGCAGTACTTC,CASTGTGGFGEQYF,TRBD1,TRBJ2-7,TRBV19,.
TGTGCCAGCAGCCAAGAATCCAGGACAGAAAACACTGAAGCTTTCTTT,CASSQESRTENTEAFF,.,TRBJ1-1,TRBV4-2,.
TGTGCCTGGAGCGCAGCCGTAAACGACAGGGTCGGAGAGACCCAGTACTTC,CAWSAAVNDRVGETQYF,TRBD1,TRBJ2-5,TRBV30,.
TGTGCCAGTAGTATTGTGGCATACAATGAGCAGTTCTTC,CASSIVAYNEQFF,.,TRBJ2-1,TRBV19,.
TGTGCCAGCAGTCTTAGTGCAGGGTGGGACACTGAAGCTTTCTTT,CASSLSAGWDTEAFF,.,TRBJ1-1,TRBV27,.
TGTGCCAGAAGCACTGGGACTAGCGGGTCCCCCGTCACAGATACGCAGTATTTT,CARSTGTSGSPVTDTQYF,.,TRBJ2-3,TRBV7-5,.
TGTGCCAGTCAGATGGGGGCTTTATATGGCTACACCTTC,CASQMGALYGYTF,.,TRBJ1-2,TRBV6-6,.
TGCGCCAGCAGAAGGGAGGACACCTACGAGCAGTACTTC,CASRREDTYEQYF,.,TRBJ2-7,TRBV5-1,.
TGTGCCAGCAGCGCTGGGACAGTCAATGAGCAGTTCTTC,CASSAGTVNEQFF,TRBD1,TRBJ2-1,TRBV9,.
TGTGCCAGCAGTTTATCCGCCGGGACAGGGGCCTACGAGCAGTACTTC,CASSLSAGTGAYEQYF,TRBD1,TRBJ2-7,TRBV27,.
TGTGCCAGCAGTTTAGGGCTAGCGTGGGGTACGGGCACAGATACGCAGTATTTT,CASSLGLAWGTGTDTQYF,.,TRBJ2-3,TRBV27,.